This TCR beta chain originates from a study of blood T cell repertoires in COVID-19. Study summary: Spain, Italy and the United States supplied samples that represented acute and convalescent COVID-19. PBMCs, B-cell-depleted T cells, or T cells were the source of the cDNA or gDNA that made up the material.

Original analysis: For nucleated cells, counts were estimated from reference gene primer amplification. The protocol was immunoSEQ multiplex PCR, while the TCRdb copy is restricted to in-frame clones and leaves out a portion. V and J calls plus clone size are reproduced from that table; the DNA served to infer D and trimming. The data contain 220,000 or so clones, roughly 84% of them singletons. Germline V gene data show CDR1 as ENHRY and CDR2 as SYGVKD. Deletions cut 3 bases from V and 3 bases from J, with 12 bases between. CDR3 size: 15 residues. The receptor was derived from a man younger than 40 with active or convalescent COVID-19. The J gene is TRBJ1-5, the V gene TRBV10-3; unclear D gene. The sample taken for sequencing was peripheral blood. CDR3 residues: CAISDLDGFNQPQHF. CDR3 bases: TGTGCCATCAGTGACCTTGACGGGTTCAATCAGCCCCAGCATTTT.